The 8 T cell receptor beta chains presented below share a single source sample, sequenced in a study of graft-versus-host responses after intestinal transplantation. The protocol was immunoSEQ multiplex PCR, while the TCRdb copy is restricted to in-frame clones and leaves out a portion. Of 9,000 to 10,000 clones in the sample, 90% to 95% were seen once. The sample here was PBMCs, taken 8 days after intestinal transplant. The receptors were sampled from a human patient who received an intestinal transplant, so some T cells may come from the graft donor.

The chain combines TRBV2 with TRBJ2-5; D gene uncertain. The CDR3 length is 14 residues. Germline V gives CDR1 SNHLY, CDR2 FYNNEI. V lost 4 bases, J lost 5 bases, and 14 bases lay in between. The CDR3 sequence: CASSVGPSDETQYF. The CDR3 DNA sequence: TGTGCCAGCAGTGTAGGTCCCTCCGACGAGACCCAGTACTTC.

V is TRBV11-2 and J is TRBJ2-1; 11 bases map to TRBD1. V gave up 6 bases and J gave up 6 bases; unmatched junction bases: 7. The CDR3 consists of 15 residues. The germline V gene encodes CDR1 SGHAT and CDR2 FQNNGV. The CDR3 nucleotides are TGTGCCAGCAGTTACGGACAGGGGGCGGTCAATGAGCAGTTCTTC. As protein: CASSYGQGAVNEQFF.

This chain joins TRBV9 and TRBJ1-3; 7 bases align to TRBD1. The germline V gene has CDR1 SGDLS and CDR2 YYNGEE. The CDR3 covers 19 residues. J gave up 0 bases and V 1 base, and 13 bases lay outside the gene matches. The CDR3: CASSVQGVEGALSGNTIYF. The CDR3, as DNA: TGTGCCAGCAGCGTACAAGGAGTTGAGGGGGCCCTCTCTGGAAACACCATATATTTT.

V gene TRBV15 combines with J gene TRBJ2-5; D possibly uses TRBD1 or TRBD2 (5 bases each). V lost 3 bases and J 1 base, leaving 9 bases between the germline ends. Germline CDR1 is LNHNV and CDR2 is YYDKDF (reference sequence). The CDR3 has 14 amino acids. CDR3 amino acids: CATSSGTAQETQYF. The CDR3 DNA follows: TGTGCCACCAGCAGCGGGACGGCCCAAGAGACCCAGTACTTC. The variable domain in full, completed from reference TRBV15 and TRBJ2-5, reads DAMVIQNPRYQVTQFGKPVTLSCSQTLNHNVMYWYQQKSSQAPKLLFHYYDKDFNNEADTPDNFQSRRPNTSFCFLDIRSPGLGDTAMYLCATSSGTAQETQYFGPGTRLLVL.

V gene TRBV19 combines with J gene TRBJ1-2; D gene uncertain. The ends were cut back, 5 bases at V and 3 bases at J, with 13 bases in the middle. This CDR3 is 14 amino acids long. The germline V gene encodes CDR1 LNHDA and CDR2 SQIVND (reference sequence). As DNA, the CDR3 is TGTGCCAGTAGTGTTAGGCAGTACGACTATGGCTACACCTTC. Its protein product is CASSVRQYDYGYTF.

CDR3 coding DNA: TGTGCCAGCAGCTTAGTTTCGAGCGGGGAAGAGACCCAGTACTTC. Translation gives CASSLVSSGEETQYF. This sequence joins TRBV7-9 and TRBJ2-5; 7 bases align to TRBD2. The trim removed 1 base at V and 3 bases at J, leaving 5 bases unmatched. The CDR3 is 15 amino acids. Germline V gives CDR1 SEHNR, CDR2 FQNEAQ (reference sequence).

The sample holds one count of this clone. This chain links TRBV5-4 with TRBJ2-2; 7 nucleotides line up with TRBD2. The V gene end was trimmed by 4 bases and the J gene end by 7 bases; junction bases not matched to a gene: 7. Germline V gene sequence: CDR1 SGHNT, CDR2 YYREEE (reference sequence). The CDR3 is made up of 14 amino acids. The CDR3 here is CASSRAGEIGELFF. The CDR3, as DNA: TGTGCCAGCAGCAGGGCGGGGGAAATCGGGGAGCTGTTTTTT.

The chain uses TRBV11-2 and TRBJ2-3; 12 nucleotides line up with TRBD2. The CDR3 has 15 amino acids. The ends lost 5 bases at V and 5 bases at J; junction bases unmatched: 5. Germline lookup yields CDR1 SGHAT and CDR2 FQNNGV. CDR3 loop: CASSLLAGGGDTQYF. DNA of the CDR3: TGTGCCAGCAGCCTACTAGCGGGGGGTGGAGATACGCAGTATTTT. Full variable domain (remainder filled in from reference TRBV11-2 and TRBJ2-3): EAGVAQSPRYKIIEKRQSVAFWCNPISGHATLYWYQQILGQGPKLLIQFQNNGVVDDSQLPKDRFSAERLKGVDSTLKIQPAKLEDSAVYLCASSLLAGGGDTQYFGPGTRLTVL.